This T cell receptor (beta chain) was observed in a study of cytomegalovirus exposure and HLA in healthy donors. Study-level findings and limits: Among TCR beta chains, those listed as cytomegalovirus-associated numbered under 200.

A note on this clone: No antigen is known for it.

PCR amplification relied on 60 Vbeta primers (plus 13 Jbeta primers). Profiled with immunoSEQ multiplex PCR; TCRdb holds only in-frame clones, not every one. The sample yields over 150,000 clones, around four fifths seen once. Sequencing was carried out using PBMCs. The sequence was collected from a man between 50 and 59 years old in good health and CMV-seropositive.

Here the CDR3 reads CASSQDPRIGGQPQHF. The CDR3 region has the DNA TGCGCCAGCAGCCAAGATCCACGGATTGGGGGGCAGCCCCAGCATTTT. The rearrangement uses TRBV4-3 and TRBJ1-5, with D possibly TRBD1 on 5 matching bases. Trimming removed 0 bases at V and 7 bases at J, with 16 bases between. Germline-derived CDR1 and CDR2 are LGHNA and YSLEER. This CDR3 has 16 amino acids.